These 24 T cell receptor beta chains were all obtained from the same sample, sequenced in a study of control samples from healthy donors and cancer patients (dated by TCRdb to the early 2020s). Libraries came from the immunoSEQ multiplex PCR assay. The clones in this table, taken by TCRdb from immuneACCESS, are in-frame only. Not every clone is retained; where verified, under half of the shortfall comes from an unresolved V gene, and the cause of the rest is unknown. The sample yields some 120,000 clones; around 87% were counted once. The biggest ten clones account for about 2.9% of the sample. Sequencing was carried out using blood. All receptors come from a man in his 60s in good health.

The chain carries TRBV27 and TRBJ1-3, with unresolved D. The CDR3 loop spans 12 amino acids. In germline, CDR1 is MNHEY, CDR2 SMNVEV (reference sequence). The CDR3 region is CGVKGAGNTIYF. The CDR3 DNA sequence: TGTGGAGTAAAGGGTGCTGGAAACACCATATATTTT.

V is TRBV30 and J is TRBJ1-6; D gene unclear. The CDR3 has 13 residues. Trimming cost V 0 bases and J 9 bases, with 9 bases left between them. Germline V gene sequence: CDR1 GTSNPN, CDR2 SVGIG (reference sequence). The CDR3 nucleotides read TGTGCCTGGAGTGTACCCCCCGCTTCACCCCTCCACTTT. Amino acids: CAWSVPPASPLHF.

The chain joins TRBV7-3 to TRBJ1-2; maybe TRBD1 (6 bases). Looked up from germline, CDR1 is SGHTA and CDR2 is FQGTGA. The V end was cut by 2 bases, the J end by 8 bases, with 12 bases between. The CDR3 covers 13 residues. CDR3 coding DNA: TGTGCCAGCAGCTTATGGGCAGGGGAGGGCTACACCTTC. This codes for CASSLWAGEGYTF.

This rearrangement joins TRBV18 to TRBJ2-7, with a possible D match to TRBD1 (6 bases). V dropped 2 bases and J dropped 7 bases, with 18 bases sitting between them. The germline V gene has CDR1 KGHSH and CDR2 LQKENI. This CDR3 comprises 15 residues. Written as DNA, the CDR3 is TGTGCCAGCTCACCATCGCAGGGGCGTATGATAGAGCAGTACTTC. This gives the protein CASSPSQGRMIEQYF.

The chain joins TRBV7-2 to TRBJ1-5; D remains ambiguous. The CDR3 length is 14 residues. V dropped 1 base and J dropped 7 bases, with 11 bases sitting between them. The germline CDR1 and CDR2 sequences are SGHTA and FQGNSA. CDR3 sequence reads: CASSLDGVGQPQHF. In DNA, the CDR3 is TGTGCCAGCAGCTTAGACGGGGTAGGACAGCCCCAGCATTTT.

The chain joins TRBV4-2 to TRBJ2-2; D remains ambiguous. CDR3 length: 16 residues. Germline CDR1 is LGHNA and CDR2 is YNFKEQ. V was pared by 6 bases and J by 4 bases, with 18 bases between. CDR3 residues: CASRGWATLGTGELFF. Written as DNA, the CDR3 is TGTGCCAGCAGAGGTTGGGCGACGCTCGGCACCGGGGAGCTGTTTTTT.

V usage is TRBV5-1 and J usage is TRBJ2-1, with TRBD2 as a possible D gene (5 bases). Germline loops: CDR1 SGHRS, CDR2 YFSETQ. The CDR3 is 13 amino acids. Trimming cost V 8 bases and J 6 bases, with 15 bases left between them. In DNA, the CDR3 is TGCGCCAGTAGAGCTGGCGAGGGCAATGAGCAGTTCTTC. It encodes CASRAGEGNEQFF.

This chain uses TRBV4-1 with TRBJ2-7, with 9 bases aligning to TRBD1. The CDR3 has 14 amino acids. Germline assignment: CDR1 MGHRA and CDR2 YSYEKL. Trimming took 1 base from V and 2 from J; bases not matched to a gene: 0. This CDR3 is CASSQGQGAYEQYF. In DNA, the CDR3 is TGCGCCAGCAGCCAAGGACAGGGGGCCTACGAGCAGTACTTC.

The genes are TRBV4-2 and TRBJ2-1; 9 nucleotides match TRBD2. The CDR3 is made up of 16 amino acids. Germline CDR1 reads LGHNA; CDR2 reads YNFKEQ. V lost 0 bases and J lost 9; bases outside the gene matches: 9. The CDR3 region is CASSQEGGGALSEQFF. In nucleotides, the CDR3 is TGTGCCAGCAGCCAAGAGGGCGGGGGGGCCTTAAGTGAGCAGTTCTTC.

CDR3 coding DNA: TGTGCCAGCAGCCCCCGGGTAGCCGGACTAGCCCTCTCCTACGAGCAGTACTTC. As protein: CASSPRVAGLALSYEQYF. The chain combines TRBV7-2 with TRBJ2-7, with TRBD2 matching over 8 bases. Germline V gene lookup returns CDR1 SGHTA and CDR2 FQGNSA. J lost 0 bases, V lost 5 bases, and 15 bases had no gene match. The CDR3 sequence is 18 residues long.

This rearrangement joins TRBV28 to TRBJ1-4, with D maybe TRBD1 (6 bases). This CDR3 spans 15 amino acids. Trimming stripped 1 base from V and 4 bases from J, with 10 bases between. CDR1 is MDHEN and CDR2 is SYDVKM in the germline V gene. This chain's CDR3 is CASSLFQGINEKLFF. DNA of the CDR3: TGTGCCAGCAGTTTATTCCAGGGGATTAATGAAAAACTGTTTTTT.

The chain joins TRBV7-8 to TRBJ2-5, with a tentative D call TRBD2 (5 bases). The germline gives CDR1 SGHVS, CDR2 FQNEAQ. The CDR3 spans 13 residues. V was trimmed by 4 bases and J by 2 bases, leaving 8 bases between them. In nucleotides, the CDR3 is TGTGCCAGCAGCTCCGGGGAGCAAGAGACCCAGTACTTC. Its protein product is CASSSGEQETQYF.

CDR3: CASSPDRVEKNIQYF. CDR3 nucleotide sequence: TGTGCCAGCAGCCCGGACAGGGTCGAGAAAAACATTCAGTACTTC. The V and J genes are TRBV13 and TRBJ2-4, with TRBD1 matching over 8 bases. Germline V CDR1 and CDR2: PRHDT, FYEKMQ (reference sequence). The CDR3 totals 15 residues. J lost 4 bases, V lost 5 bases, and 7 bases had no gene match.

The chain is built from TRBV27 and TRBJ2-5; 10 positions match TRBD2. From germline, CDR1 is MNHEY and CDR2 SMNVEV (reference sequence). The CDR3 length is 17 residues. Trimming removed 3 bases from V and 1 base from J; junction bases left unmatched: 8. The CDR3 reads CASSLGALAGAQETQYF. CDR3 DNA: TGTGCCAGCAGTTTGGGGGCGCTAGCGGGGGCCCAAGAGACCCAGTACTTC.

This clone was observed a single time. The chain is built from TRBV7-3 and TRBJ2-2, with 7 bases that match TRBD1. CDR3 length: 13 amino acids. Losses at the gene ends were 5 bases for V and 7 bases for J; bases not matched to a gene: 4. CDR1 and CDR2 from the germline V gene are SGHTA and FQGTGA. The CDR3 DNA reads as TGTGCCAGCAGCCCCCAGGGGGTCGGGGAGCTGTTTTTT. It encodes CASSPQGVGELFF.

The chain combines TRBV6-5 with TRBJ1-1; tentative D call: TRBD1 (6 bases). CDR1 and CDR2 (germline): MNHEY, SVGAGI. This CDR3 is built from 14 residues. V was trimmed by 6 bases and J by 1 base, leaving 12 bases between them. In DNA, the CDR3 is TGTGCCAGCAGACAGGGTTTGACGAACACTGAAGCTTTCTTT. Its protein product is CASRQGLTNTEAFF.

The chain carries TRBV19 and TRBJ1-1; no definite D call. The ends were cut back, 6 bases at V and 3 bases at J, with 5 bases in the middle. Germline assignment: CDR1 LNHDA and CDR2 SQIVND (reference sequence). CDR3 length equals 11 residues. The CDR3 loop reads CASSSYTEAFF. The CDR3 nucleotides read TGTGCCAGTAGCAGCTACACTGAAGCTTTCTTT.

The gene calls are TRBV4-3 and TRBJ1-4; 7 bases map to TRBD1. With V trimmed by 1 base and J by 5 bases, 4 bases remained unmatched. The CDR3 runs to 15 residues. Germline CDR1 reads LGHNA; CDR2 reads YSLEER. In DNA, the CDR3 is TGCGCCAGCAGCCAAGGACAGGGTAGCAATGAAAAACTGTTTTTT. This encodes CASSQGQGSNEKLFF.

V and J are TRBV19 and TRBJ1-5; the D gene is possibly TRBD1 (6 bases). CDR3 length: 17 residues. Trimming shortened V by 5 bases and J by 4 bases, and 21 bases separated the two germline ends. The V gene's germline CDR1 is LNHDA and CDR2 SQIVND (reference sequence). CDR3: CASSSSAGGTLNQPQHF. The CDR3 bases are TGTGCCAGTAGTTCGTCGGCTGGAGGGACATTAAATCAGCCCCAGCATTTT.

V is TRBV3-1 (or the pseudogene TRBV3-2) and J is TRBJ1-1, with 8 bases identical to TRBD1. Germline CDR1 and CDR2: LGHDT and YNNKEL (reference sequence). The junction had 11 bases not matched to a gene; V was cut back by 6 bases and J by 11 bases. This CDR3 comprises 13 residues. The CDR3 is CASRYSGTGGAFF. CDR3 DNA sequence: TGTGCCAGCAGATACTCCGGGACAGGTGGGGCTTTCTTT.

The V call is TRBV7-2, the J call TRBJ1-5, with unresolved D. The CDR3 spans 13 residues. Trimming removed 1 base from V and 7 bases from J, with 8 bases in between. Germline assignment: CDR1 SGHTA and CDR2 FQGNSA. CDR3 region: CASSLDRWQPQHF. The DNA of the CDR3 is TGTGCCAGCAGCTTAGACAGATGGCAGCCCCAGCATTTT.

This clone was found a few times. This rearrangement joins TRBV9 to TRBJ1-2; TRBD1 aligns across 8 bases. Germline CDR1 SGDLS, CDR2 YYNGEE. V lost 0 bases and J lost 7; bases outside the gene matches: 5. This CDR3 spans 14 amino acids. The CDR3 region is CASSVAGGFGGYTF. CDR3 nucleotides: TGTGCCAGCAGCGTAGCAGGGGGCTTCGGTGGCTACACCTTC.

The gene calls are TRBV20-1 and TRBJ2-1; 10 nucleotides line up with TRBD1. Germline assignment: CDR1 DFQATT and CDR2 SNEGSKA (reference sequence). V trimming: 3 bases; J trimming: 3 bases; junction bases outside the gene matches: 2. CDR3 length: 14 amino acids. Here the CDR3 DNA reads TGCAGTGCTAGTTGGGACAGGGGCTACAATGAGCAGTTCTTC. Its protein product is CSASWDRGYNEQFF.

This clone showed up just once. This chain joins TRBV11-2 and TRBJ2-5, with 11 bases that match TRBD1. The CDR3 covers 13 residues. V was clipped by 5 bases and J by 5 bases; unmatched bases: 1. Germline V lookup: CDR1 SGHAT, CDR2 FQNNGV. The CDR3 DNA is TGTGCCAGCAGCCGGGACAGGGGGGAGACCCAGTACTTC. This codes for CASSRDRGETQYF.